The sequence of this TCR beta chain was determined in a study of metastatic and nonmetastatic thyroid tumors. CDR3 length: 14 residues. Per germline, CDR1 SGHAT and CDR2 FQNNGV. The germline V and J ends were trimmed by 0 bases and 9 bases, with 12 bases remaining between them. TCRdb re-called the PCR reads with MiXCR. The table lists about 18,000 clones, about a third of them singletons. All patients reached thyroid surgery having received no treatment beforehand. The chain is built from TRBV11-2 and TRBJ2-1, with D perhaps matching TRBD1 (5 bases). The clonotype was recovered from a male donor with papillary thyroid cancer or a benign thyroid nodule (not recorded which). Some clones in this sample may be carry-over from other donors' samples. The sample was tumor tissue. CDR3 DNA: TGTGCCAGCAGCTTAGAATCTGGGGCAGGTGAGCAGTTCTTC. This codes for CASSLESGAGEQFF.